A single sample gave rise to the 12 T cell receptor beta chains below, sequenced in a study of glioma-infiltrating T cells. Amplification of TCR alpha and beta CDR3 regions from RNA used iRepertoire nested multiplex PCR. MiXCR, run by TCRdb on the multiplex PCR reads, gives a single entry per CDR3 protein. The data hold over 90,000 distinct CDR3 sequences, with roughly 30% observed a single time. Sequenced material: glioma tissue, nonneoplastic brain tissue, or PBMCs (not recorded which). All receptors come from a human donor with low-grade glioma or glioblastoma, undergoing nonglioma brain surgery, or in good health (not recorded which).

V is TRBV20-1 and J is TRBJ2-2, with 10 bases lining up with TRBD1. V lost 6 bases, J lost 4 bases, and 8 bases stayed unmatched. This CDR3 contains 15 residues. The V gene's germline CDR1 is DFQATT and CDR2 SNEGSKA (reference sequence). CDR3 DNA sequence: TGCAGTGCCGCCGACGGGACAGGGGTCACCGGGGAGCTGTTTTTT. Encoded protein: CSAADGTGVTGELFF.

In its sample, this clonotype was seen many times. This chain links TRBV7-6 with TRBJ1-6; unclear D gene. Trimming removed 1 base from V and 3 bases from J, with 1 base in between. Germline V gene sequence: CDR1 SGHVS, CDR2 FNYEAQ. This CDR3 comprises 13 residues. The CDR3 sequence: CASSLDYNSPLHF. CDR3 nucleotide sequence: TGTGCCAGCAGCTTAGACTATAATTCACCCCTCCACTTT.

The chain has TRBV6-5 and TRBJ2-1; 8 nucleotides line up with TRBD2. Losses at the gene ends were 0 bases for V and 4 bases for J; bases not matched to a gene: 14. The CDR3 covers 19 residues. The germline V gene has CDR1 MNHEY and CDR2 SVGAGI. The CDR3 protein is CASSYSTEPAGVGYNEQFF. DNA for the CDR3: TGTGCCAGCAGTTACTCGACGGAGCCAGCGGGGGTAGGGTACAATGAGCAGTTCTTC.

Concerning this clonotype itself: A clone one base away is much larger, so this may be a read error. The gene calls are TRBV20-1 and TRBJ1-3; no clear D gene. Germline CDR1 is DFQATT and CDR2 is SNEGSKA (reference sequence). The CDR3 length is 11 residues. The CDR3 nucleotides are TGCAGTGCCAAACAGCGAAACAACATATATTTT. Its protein is CSAKQRNNIYF.

This clonotype has only a few counts. This CDR3 is CASSLPAPSYNEQFF. The CDR3 DNA reads TGTGCCAGCAGTTTACCCGCGCCTTCCTACAATGAGCAGTTCTTC. The V gene is TRBV12-3 or TRBV12-4, the J gene TRBJ2-1, with no clear D. With 2 bases removed from V and 1 base from J, the gap between germline ends came to 9 bases. CDR3 length: 15 residues.

By share of the sample, this clonotype is medium-sized (0.01 to 0.1%). The CDR3 here is CASSDGTTRPYEQYF. CDR3 DNA: TGTGCCAGCAGTGACGGGACAACGAGACCCTACGAGCAGTACTTC. This chain uses TRBV6-1 with TRBJ2-7; maybe TRBD1 (6 bases). CDR1 and CDR2 (germline): MNHNS, SASEGT. V gave up 3 bases and J gave up 2 bases, with 14 bases separating them. The CDR3 consists of 15 residues.

The chain links TRBV10-3 to TRBJ2-5; 7 bases line up with TRBD2. After removal of 3 bases from V and 2 bases from J, the junction contained 3 bases not matched to a gene. Germline loops: CDR1 ENHRY, CDR2 SYGVKD. The CDR3 is 14 residues long. CDR3 protein: CAISDGEGQETQYF. CDR3 nucleotides: TGTGCCATCAGTGATGGGGAGGGACAAGAGACCCAGTACTTC.

This clonotype occurred a few times. The rearrangement joins TRBV18 to TRBJ2-7; no clear D. Trimming shortened V by 2 bases and J by 5 bases, and 13 bases separated the two germline ends. This CDR3 has 14 amino acids. CDR1 KGHSH and CDR2 LQKENI come from the germline V gene. This CDR3 is CASSPNRKGNEQYF. The CDR3 DNA sequence: TGTGCCAGCTCACCAAACAGAAAAGGAAACGAGCAGTACTTC.

This clonotype was seen at least ten times. The chain is built from TRBV6-2 or TRBV6-3 and TRBJ1-1; D ambiguous. This CDR3 spans 12 amino acids. The V gene lost 0 bases and the J gene lost 8 bases, with 7 bases spanning the gap. Germline CDR1 reads MNHEY; CDR2 reads SVGEGT. The CDR3 loop is CASSYSKREAFF. The CDR3 DNA reads as TGTGCCAGCAGTTACTCGAAGCGGGAAGCTTTCTTT.

This clonotype was seen at least ten times. The chain uses TRBV7-2 and TRBJ2-1; D remains ambiguous. Trimming shortened V by 3 bases and J by 7 bases, and 10 bases separated the two germline ends. The CDR3 has 13 residues. The germline V gene has CDR1 SGHTA and CDR2 FQGNSA. The CDR3 DNA follows: TGTGCCAGCAGCTTCCCCTGGGGTAATGAGCAGTTCTTC. Amino acid sequence: CASSFPWGNEQFF.

This clonotype was seen repeatedly, ten times or more. The J gene is TRBJ2-5, the V gene TRBV27; 13 nucleotides match TRBD2. From germline, CDR1 is MNHEY and CDR2 SMNVEV (reference sequence). This CDR3 comprises 17 residues. The V gene end was trimmed by 3 bases and the J gene end by 1 base; junction bases not matched to a gene: 5. CDR3 in DNA: TGTGCCAGCAGTTTCCTAGGGACTAGCGGGGTCCAAGAGACCCAGTACTTC. This translates into CASSFLGTSGVQETQYF.

This clonotype was seen only once. The rearrangement joins TRBV6-9 to TRBJ2-4; 8 bases are a match to TRBD1. The CDR3 spans 15 residues. J was trimmed by 5 bases and V by 4 bases; bases with no gene match: 7. Germline CDR1 reads MNHGY; CDR2 reads SVAAGI. DNA of the CDR3: TGTGCCAGCAGTTCGCGGACAGGGCGGCAAAACATTCAGTACTTC. This codes for CASSSRTGRQNIQYF.